The 3 T cell receptor beta chains given below trace back to one sample, sequenced in a study of blood T cell repertoires in COVID-19 (dated by TCRdb to 2020 to 2021). Receptor amplification or capture employed the immunoSEQ multiplex PCR assay. Entries here come from immuneACCESS through TCRdb and include only in-frame sequences with V and J called. Some clones fail to appear in such tables; in the studies checked, an unresolved V gene covers under half of the shortfall, and the cause of the remainder is unknown. The sample has approximately 470,000 clones on record, about nine tenths of them singletons. The ten biggest clones cover roughly 0.72% of the sample. What was sequenced was PBMCs or T cells enriched from blood (not recorded which). The source of these receptors is a woman younger than 30 who had recovered from COVID-19.

The J gene is TRBJ1-1, the V gene TRBV7-9; D unresolved. Germline CDR1 and CDR2: SEHNR and FQNEAQ (reference sequence). Trimming pared 3 bases from V and 5 bases from J, leaving 10 bases between. The CDR3 length is 13 residues. This CDR3 reads CASSLGRTTEAFF. The CDR3 nucleotides are TGTGCCAGCAGCTTGGGGAGAACGACTGAAGCTTTCTTT. Based on the CDR3 plus reference TRBV7-9 and TRBJ1-1, the full variable domain is DTGVSQNPRHKITKRGQNVTFRCDPISEHNRLYWYRQTLGQGPEFLTYFQNEAQLEKSRLLSDRFSAERPKGSFSTLEIQRTEQGDSAMYLCASSLGRTTEAFFGQGTRLTVV.

V is TRBV10-3 and J is TRBJ2-7, with D tentatively TRBD1 (5 bases). The ends were cut back, 4 bases at V and 4 bases at J, with 11 bases in the middle. Germline lookup yields CDR1 ENHRY and CDR2 SYGVKD. CDR3 length: 13 amino acids. CDR3 amino acids: CAISGDQGYEQYF. CDR3 DNA: TGTGCCATCAGTGGAGACCAGGGATACGAGCAGTACTTC.

The chain combines TRBV28 with TRBJ1-5; D is uncertain. Trimming removed 6 bases from V and 4 bases from J, with 7 bases in between. The CDR3 is made up of 12 amino acids. From germline, CDR1 is MDHEN and CDR2 SYDVKM. CDR3 nucleotides: TGTGCCAGCAGACAGCTTAATCAGCCCCAGCATTTT. Translating it yields CASRQLNQPQHF. Full variable domain (outside the CDR3, taken from reference TRBV28 and TRBJ1-5): DVKVTQSSRYLVKRTGEKVFLECVQDMDHENMFWYRQDPGLGLRLIYFSYDVKMKEKGDIPEGYSVSREKKERFSLILESASTNQTSMYLCASRQLNQPQHFGDGTRLSIL.